The rows below give T cell receptor beta chains drawn from one sample of a study of cytomegalovirus exposure and HLA in healthy donors. Sequenced by immunoSEQ multiplex PCR; TCRdb stores in-frame clones only, minus some. This table holds over 150,000 clones, approximately 80% found once. The sequenced material came from PBMCs. Receptors originate from a woman aged 50 to 60 in good health and CMV-seronegative. CDR3s include the opening cysteine and the closing phenylalanine or tryptophan. D genes are given only for firm matches. A clone size is listed for some rows: how often the clone was seen (once, few, many), or a class if it is expanded.

>.|TRBV5-1|TRBJ2-7|.
CASSLVPFEQYF
TGCGCCAGCAGCTTGGTGCCCTTCGAGCAGTACTTC
>.|TRBV4-2|TRBJ2-7|once
CASSQGDTSYEQYF
TGTGCCAGCAGCCAAGGTGACACTTCCTACGAGCAGTACTTC
>.|TRBV14|TRBJ2-1|.
CASSQVTSNEQFF
TGTGCCAGCAGCCAGGTGACTAGTAATGAGCAGTTCTTC
>.|TRBV6-5|TRBJ2-7|.
CASSSGLNHYEQYF
TGTGCCAGCAGTTCTGGACTCAATCACTACGAGCAGTACTTC
>.|TRBV28|TRBJ1-5|.
CASSLAGYQDQPQHF
TGTGCCAGCAGTTTAGCAGGGTACCAAGATCAGCCCCAGCATTTT
>.|TRBV4-2|TRBJ2-7|.
CASSQESTGSYEQYF
TGTGCCAGCAGCCAAGAAAGCACAGGGAGCTACGAGCAGTACTTC
>.|TRBV11-2|TRBJ1-5|.
CASSWSYSNQPQHF
TGTGCCAGCAGCTGGAGCTATAGCAATCAGCCCCAGCATTTT
>.|TRBV7-2|TRBJ2-1|.
CASSTQRASNEQFF
TGTGCCAGCAGTACCCAGCGGGCAAGCAATGAGCAGTTCTTC
>TRBD2|TRBV19|TRBJ2-1|.
CASTPGLGLAGDNEQFF
TGTGCCAGTACCCCCGGCCTCGGACTAGCGGGGGACAATGAGCAGTTCTTC
>.|TRBV5-4|TRBJ2-1|once
CASSLKRGSTYNEQFF
TGTGCCAGCAGCTTAAAAAGGGGAAGTACATACAATGAGCAGTTCTTC
>TRBD1|TRBV11-3|TRBJ2-2|few
CASSSRTGFTGELFF
TGTGCCAGCAGCTCACGGACAGGGTTCACCGGGGAGCTGTTTTTT
>.|TRBV7-3|TRBJ2-1|.
CASSPPGYNEQFF
TGTGCCAGCAGCCCTCCGGGATACAATGAGCAGTTCTTC
>TRBD2|TRBV2|TRBJ2-5|.
CASRLAGGYETQYF
TGTGCCAGCAGATTAGCGGGGGGATATGAGACCCAGTACTTC
>.|TRBV5-5|TRBJ1-3|.
CASSHSTGNTIYF
TGTGCCAGCAGCCACTCCACTGGAAACACCATATATTTT
>.|TRBV21-1|TRBJ2-7|.
CASSTTEPLGAYEQYF
TGTGCCAGCAGCACAACGGAGCCTCTCGGGGCCTACGAGCAGTACTTC
>.|TRBV7-3|TRBJ2-3|once
CASSLGTRTDTQYF
TGTGCCAGCAGCTTGGGGACTCGTACAGATACGCAGTATTTT
>TRBD1|TRBV7-8|TRBJ2-2|.
CASSLGQGDTGELFF
TGTGCCAGCAGCTTAGGTCAGGGGGACACCGGGGAGCTGTTTTTT
>TRBD2|TRBV7-9|TRBJ2-1|once
CASSSLSGSYNEQFF
TGTGCCAGCAGCTCCCTTAGCGGGTCCTACAATGAGCAGTTCTTC
>TRBD2|TRBV19|TRBJ2-1|.
CASSKITQLAGGYNEQFF
TGTGCCAGTAGTAAAATCACGCAGCTAGCGGGGGGTTACAATGAGCAGTTCTTC
>TRBD1|TRBV19|TRBJ1-2|.
CASRTGIDYGYTF
TGTGCCAGTAGGACAGGGATCGACTATGGCTACACCTTC
>.|TRBV5-6|TRBJ1-5|.
CASSFSPNQPQHF
TGTGCCAGCAGCTTTAGCCCAAATCAGCCCCAGCATTTT
>.|TRBV6-5|TRBJ2-7|.
CASTRDIDYEQYF
TGTGCCAGCACCCGGGACATCGACTACGAGCAGTACTTC
>.|TRBV7-9|TRBJ2-7|.
CASTQGGAYEQYF
TGTGCCAGCACCCAAGGGGGTGCCTACGAGCAGTACTTC
>.|TRBV19|TRBJ1-5|.
CASSPRGYESNQPQHF
TGTGCCAGTAGTCCCCGGGGGTACGAAAGCAATCAGCCCCAGCATTTT
>.|TRBV28|TRBJ2-3|.
CASSFVAGTDTQYF
TGTGCCAGCAGTTTCGTGGCAGGAACAGATACGCAGTATTTT
>.|TRBV5-1|TRBJ1-1|.
CASSLESAGGEAFF
TGCGCCAGCAGCTTGGAGAGCGCCGGAGGTGAAGCTTTCTTT
>.|TRBV30|TRBJ1-5|.
CAWSGYRNQPQHF
TGTGCCTGGAGTGGATACAGAAATCAGCCCCAGCATTTT
>TRBD1|TRBV9|TRBJ1-1|.
CASSGGTGDWTEAFF
TGTGCCAGCAGCGGCGGGACAGGGGATTGGACTGAAGCTTTCTTT
>.|TRBV7-9|TRBJ2-3|.
CASSWKLAVSTDTQYF
TGTGCCAGCAGTTGGAAACTAGCAGTCTCCACAGATACGCAGTATTTT
>TRBD2|TRBV6-1|TRBJ2-5|.
CASRTRGGQETQYF
TGTGCCAGCAGAACACGGGGGGGACAAGAGACCCAGTACTTC
>.|TRBV5-1|TRBJ2-2|.
CASSSVTGTGELFF
TGCGCCAGCAGCTCCGTAACAGGCACCGGGGAGCTGTTTTTT
>TRBD1|TRBV5-1|TRBJ2-7|once
CASSPWGQTQYF
TGCGCCAGCAGCCCTTGGGGACAGACACAGTACTTC
>.|TRBV11-2|TRBJ2-5|.
CASRRAQGGETQYF
TGTGCCAGCAGGCGCGCACAGGGCGGGGAGACCCAGTACTTC
>.|TRBV12-5|TRBJ1-5|.
CASGSSTGTGQPQHF
TGTGCTAGTGGTTCCTCCACAGGGACGGGGCAGCCCCAGCATTTT
>.|TRBV9|TRBJ2-5|.
CASRVAPGHEKETQYF
TGTGCCAGCAGAGTCGCTCCGGGACACGAGAAAGAGACCCAGTACTTC
>.|TRBV2|TRBJ2-2|.
CASRLDRNTGELFF
TGCGCCAGCAGGTTGGACAGAAACACCGGGGAGCTGTTTTTT